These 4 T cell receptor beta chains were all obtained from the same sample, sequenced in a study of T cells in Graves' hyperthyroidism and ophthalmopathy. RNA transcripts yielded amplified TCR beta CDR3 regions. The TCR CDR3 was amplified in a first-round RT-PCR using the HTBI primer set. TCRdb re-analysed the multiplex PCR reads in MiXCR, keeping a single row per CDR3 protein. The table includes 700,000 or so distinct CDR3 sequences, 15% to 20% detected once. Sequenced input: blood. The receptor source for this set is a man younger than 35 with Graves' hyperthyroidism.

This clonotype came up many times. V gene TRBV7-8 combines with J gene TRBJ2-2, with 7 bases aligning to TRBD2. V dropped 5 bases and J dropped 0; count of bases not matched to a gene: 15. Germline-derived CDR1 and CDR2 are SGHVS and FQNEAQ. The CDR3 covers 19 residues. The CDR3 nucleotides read TGTGCCAGCAGCCCCCACGCCCTGGGACTATCGGCGAACACCGGGGAGCTGTTTTTT. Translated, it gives CASSPHALGLSANTGELFF.

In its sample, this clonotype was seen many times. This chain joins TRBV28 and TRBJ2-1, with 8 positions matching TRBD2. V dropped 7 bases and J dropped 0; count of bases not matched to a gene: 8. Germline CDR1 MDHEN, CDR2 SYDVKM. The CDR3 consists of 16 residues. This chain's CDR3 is CASTGSGAYSYNEQFF. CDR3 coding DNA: TGTGCCAGCACCGGTAGCGGGGCCTACTCCTACAATGAGCAGTTCTTC. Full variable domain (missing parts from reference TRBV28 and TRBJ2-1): DVKVTQSSRYLVKRTGEKVFLECVQDMDHENMFWYRQDPGLGLRLIYFSYDVKMKEKGDIPEGYSVSREKKERFSLILESASTNQTSMYLCASTGSGAYSYNEQFFGPGTRLTVL.

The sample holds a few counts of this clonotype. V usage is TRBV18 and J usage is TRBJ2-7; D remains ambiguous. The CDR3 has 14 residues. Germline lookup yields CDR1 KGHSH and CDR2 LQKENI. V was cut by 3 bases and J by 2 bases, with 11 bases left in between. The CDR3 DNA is TGTGCCAGCTCACCTTTTCCAGCCGCCTACGAGCAGTACTTC. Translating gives CASSPFPAAYEQYF.

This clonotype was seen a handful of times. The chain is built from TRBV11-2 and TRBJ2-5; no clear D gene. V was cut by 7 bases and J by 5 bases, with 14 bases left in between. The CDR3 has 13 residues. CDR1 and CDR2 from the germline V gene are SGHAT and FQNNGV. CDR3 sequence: CASKRQGIETQYF. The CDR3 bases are TGTGCCAGCAAACGGCAAGGTATCGAGACCCAGTACTTC.